This record concerns one TCR beta chain sequence. Its antigen is undetermined. The sample is drawn from a study of T-cell reconstitution after alpha-beta-depleted transplantation in children. The germline CDR1 and CDR2 sequences are SGHDT and YYEEEE. Trimming removed 5 bases at V and 0 bases at J, with 21 bases between. This CDR3 contains 17 residues. The study's findings and limits: Two months or so post-transplant, alpha-beta T cells reportedly derived from several hundred expanded graft clones.

Preparation of the TCRbeta library was carried out with unique molecular identifiers. TCRdb redid the calling of the PCR reads with MiXCR, one entry per CDR3 protein. This sample yields around 800,000 distinct CDR3 sequences, of which about 16% are seen a single time; approximately 5% belongs to the top ten. The specimen was PBMCs, mostly from graft donor cells, collected 360 days after TCRalphabeta/CD19-depleted stem cell transplant. The sequence was collected from a male patient between 10 and 17 years old who had a stem cell transplant for acute lymphoblastic leukemia, so the T cells may come from the graft donor. The rearrangement joins TRBV5-6 to TRBJ2-7; D is perhaps TRBD2 (6 bases). CDR3 nucleotides: TGTGCCAGCAGGTATATACAGGTAGCGGAGGGCTCCTACGAGCAGTACTTC. Translating it yields CASRYIQVAEGSYEQYF.